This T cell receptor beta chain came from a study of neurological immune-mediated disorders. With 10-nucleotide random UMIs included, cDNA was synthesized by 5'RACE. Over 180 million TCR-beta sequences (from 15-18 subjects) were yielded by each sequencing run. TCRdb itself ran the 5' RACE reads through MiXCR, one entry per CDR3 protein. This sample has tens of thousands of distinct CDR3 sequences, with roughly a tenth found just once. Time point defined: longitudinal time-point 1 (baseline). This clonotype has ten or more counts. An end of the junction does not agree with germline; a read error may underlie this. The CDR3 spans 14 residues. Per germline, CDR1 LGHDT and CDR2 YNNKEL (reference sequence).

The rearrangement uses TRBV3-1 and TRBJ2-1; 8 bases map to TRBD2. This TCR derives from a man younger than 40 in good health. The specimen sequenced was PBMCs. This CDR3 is CASSQELIGRALDF. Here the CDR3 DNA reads TGTGCCAGCAGCCAAGAACTAATCGGGAGGGCCCTCGACTTC.